This TCR beta chain came from a study of lymphopenia after photon versus proton radiotherapy. Study-level points and caveats: After the lymphocyte nadir, photon-treated repertoires showed oligoclonal expansion, especially of CD8+ Temra cells. Under photons, naive T cells and diversity fell while effector/memory populations rose. Larger post-nadir TCR diversity loss correlated inversely with survival in deceased patients.

V lost 0 bases to trimming and J lost 0 bases, with 10 bases between them. Germline CDR1 is SGHRS and CDR2 is YFSETQ. This CDR3 comprises 16 residues. For this clone: Its cognate antigen is unknown.

The assay was immunoSEQ multiplex PCR, and TCRdb's table has in-frame clones only and misses some. Of around 30,000 clones listed, roughly nine tenths are singletons. The chain recombines TRBV5-1 with TRBJ2-1; D is possibly TRBD2 (6 bases). This TCR came from a woman aged 45-65 years with pancreatic cancer. The sequenced sample was peripheral blood, obtained from a patient treated with photon-based radiotherapy. CDR3 in DNA: TGCGCCAGCAGCTTGGTTAGCGGAGGCTCCTACAATGAGCAGTTCTTC. Translation gives CASSLVSGGSYNEQFF. Full variable domain (outside the CDR3, taken from reference TRBV5-1 and TRBJ2-1): KAGVTQTPRYLIKTRGQQVTLSCSPISGHRSVSWYQQTPGQGLQFLFEYFSETQRNKGNFPGRFSGRQFSNSRSEMNVSTLELGDSALYLCASSLVSGGSYNEQFFGPGTRLTVL.